This T cell receptor beta chain emerged from a study of T cell responses to AZD1222 COVID-19 vaccine (dated by TCRdb to 2020 to 2022). Notes on the research overall: Because spike-specific TCR depth and breadth did not differ between the two schedules, AZD1222 recipients who got a second dose at roughly 4 weeks were pooled with those who got a second dose at roughly 12 weeks. A total of roughly 240 trial participants underwent TCR sequencing, of whom 207 received two doses of AZD1222 and some 26 received two doses of the MenACWY control vaccine. Trial participants were enrolled by age into 18-55, 56-69 and 70-plus year subgroups, with 148, 28 and 57 TCR-sequenced participants respectively.

This clone was found a few times. The specificity of this receptor is unknown. There are no base qualities to consult, and no much larger clone falls within one base. Interpreted using the paper, the time point label stands for: baseline before first vaccination. Samples from vaccinated people were obtained from the UK trials COV001 and COV002, which included a single-blind randomized controlled phase 2/3 trial of AZD1222 (ChAdOx1 nCoV-19) in healthy adults. For TCRbeta chain sequencing, PBMC samples were collected from trial participants at day 0 and at day 28 after the second dose. The CDR3 regions of human TCRbeta chains were analyzed by immunosequencing. The study's own analysis went as follows. Repertoire TCRs were matched against a reference library of SARS-CoV-2-specific TCRs generated with the MIRA antigen-specificity platform. Breadth was defined as the fraction of unique TCRs that were SARS-CoV-2-associated. Depth was defined as the fraction of total T cells that were SARS-CoV-2-associated. Using the MIRA data, each spike-specific TCR was mapped to the spike region that the TCR reacts to and placed in a CD4 or CD8 class. Log10-transformed breadth and depth values were compared by one-way ANOVA with Sidak's multiple comparisons tests. TCRdb retrieved this table from immuneACCESS and kept in-frame rearrangements only. Not all clones are present; in checked studies, unresolved V genes account for under half, and no reason is known for the remainder. From that table come the V and J calls and clone size; the DNA was used to work out D and trimming. A total of about 120,000 clones appear in this sample, 65% to 85% of them only once. Together, the top ten hold 3.5% to 5.5% of the sample.

From the cysteine up to the phenylalanine, the CDR3 has a length of 22 residues. The entry retains the CDR3 DNA only, 66 bases that are in frame from base 1. Between the V and J ends, shortened by 4 bases and 4 bases respectively, the junction contains 35 bases. According to the germline V gene, CDR1 reads MDHEN and CDR2 reads SYDVKM. Here is what the overall study found, with its caveats: Epitopes outside the regions mutated in the B.1.351 and B.1.1.7 variants were reportedly recognized by nearly half of the unique spike-specific TCRs. CD4 TCRs associated with the vaccine covered the entire spike protein, and the dominant responses were in regions 160-218 and 743-854. Most participants were white British and females outnumbered males, and the authors suggested that clonal diversity may have been underestimated. The 56-69-year group was small, and its depth increase did not reach significance, likely because of low power. Spike-specific TCR breadth and depth rose significantly after two AZD1222 doses compared with day 0 and with MenACWY recipients. Conclusions about previously exposed vaccinees were limited because only a handful of AZD1222 recipients were SARS-CoV-2 seropositive at baseline. Because no samples from the day 14 peak response were available, repertoires could be characterized only after the peak T cell response.

The rearranged chain carries TRBV28 and TRBJ2-1; a tentative D match to TRBD2 spans 5 bases. This receptor was obtained from an adult in good health. The sequencing here drew on peripheral blood, taken on day 0 of AZD1222 vaccination. Here the CDR3 is given as CASSSGYKLEVSFFSTYNEQFF. The bases are TGTGCCAGCAGTTCCGGCTATAAACTAGAGGTATCGTTCTTTTCAACTTACAATGAGCAGTTCTTC. With all but the CDR3 taken from the reference TRBV28 and TRBJ2-1 genes, the full variable domain is: DVKVTQSSRYLVKRTGEKVFLECVQDMDHENMFWYRQDPGLGLRLIYFSYDVKMKEKGDIPEGYSVSREKKERFSLILESASTNQTSMYLCASSSGYKLEVSFFSTYNEQFFGPGTRLTVL.